These 9 T cell receptor beta chains originate from one sample sequenced in a study of response to subunit inactivated influenza vaccine. TCRdb re-called the RT-PCR reads through MiXCR, storing one row per CDR3 protein. The sample holds 500,000 to 700,000 distinct CDR3 sequences, around 21% seen once. These data were likewise used in another study, on T cells expressing NK-cell markers. According to that study: Libraries used 5'RACE template switching adding universal primer site and UMIs.

The starting material was CD4+ T cells sorted from PBMCs, obtained about 12 days after vaccination. The source of these receptors is a man in his forties or fifties who received an inactivated influenza vaccine.

This chain connects TRBV19 to TRBJ2-1, with 7 bases matching TRBD2. CDR3 size: 14 residues. The trim removed 5 bases at V and 8 bases at J, leaving 9 bases unmatched. CDR1 is LNHDA and CDR2 is SQIVND in the germline V gene (reference sequence). The CDR3 is CASSLGLVVDEQFF. The CDR3 nucleotides are TGTGCCAGTAGTCTAGGACTAGTGGTGGATGAGCAGTTCTTC. The whole variable domain, filled in from reference TRBV19 and TRBJ2-1, reads DGGITQSPKYLFRKEGQNVTLSCEQNLNHDAMYWYRQDPGQGLRLIYYSQIVNDFQKGDIAEGYSVSREKKESFPLTVTSAQKNPTAFYLCASSLGLVVDEQFFGPGTRLTVL.

In DNA, the CDR3 is TGTGCCAGCAGCCAAGAACGACAGAGCACAGATACGCAGTATTTT. Translated: CASSQERQSTDTQYF. V and J are TRBV4-2 and TRBJ2-3; D perhaps matches TRBD1 (5 bases). The CDR3 runs 15 residues. Germline values: CDR1 LGHNA, CDR2 YNFKEQ. V gave up 0 bases and J gave up 0 bases, with 7 bases separating them.

The J gene is TRBJ1-3, the V gene TRBV12-3 or TRBV12-4, with TRBD1 matching over 7 bases. Trimming removed 7 bases from V and 0 bases from J; junction bases left unmatched: 6. The CDR3 length is 15 residues. The CDR3 is CASTPGQYSGNTIYF. The CDR3 DNA reads TGTGCCAGCACTCCGGGACAGTACTCTGGAAACACCATATATTTT.

This clonotype was observed many times. This CDR3 is CASTQGGGLSYEQYF. The CDR3 region has the DNA TGTGCCAGCACCCAAGGGGGGGGCCTGTCCTACGAGCAGTACTTC. V usage is TRBV7-2 and J usage is TRBJ2-7; possible D gene TRBD2, 7 bases. V lost 7 bases and J lost 1, with 17 bases in between. Germline loops: CDR1 SGHTA, CDR2 FQGNSA. The CDR3 consists of 15 residues.

The chain couples TRBV29-1 to TRBJ1-2; D may be TRBD1 (5 bases). The CDR3 is made up of 14 amino acids. CDR1 SQVTM and CDR2 ANQGSEA come from the germline V gene. V was trimmed by 6 bases and J by 0 bases, leaving 14 bases between them. CDR3 residues: CSVGAGGANYGYTF. In DNA form, the CDR3 reads TGCAGCGTCGGGGCGGGGGGTGCTAACTATGGCTACACCTTC.

This clonotype was detected a few times. V is TRBV30 and J is TRBJ2-1, with D possibly matching TRBD2 (6 bases). In germline, CDR1 is GTSNPN, CDR2 SVGIG (reference sequence). The V end was cut by 0 bases, the J end by 15 bases, with 12 bases between. This CDR3 has 11 amino acids. The CDR3 DNA sequence: TGTGCCTGGAGTGTAGGAGGGATGTGGTTCTTC. This encodes CAWSVGGMWFF.

This clonotype was seen many times. This chain links TRBV25-1 with TRBJ2-4, with a weak D call TRBD2 (6 bases). This CDR3 is built from 15 residues. Germline-derived CDR1 and CDR2 are MGHDK and SYGVNS. Trimming took 2 bases from V and 0 from J, leaving 8 bases between them. The CDR3 nucleotides read TGTGCCAGCAGTGAAGGCGGGACAGCCAAAAACATTCAGTACTTC. Translation: CASSEGGTAKNIQYF.

A few counts support this clonotype. The chain couples TRBV7-9 to TRBJ2-1, with D unresolved. There are 13 residues in the CDR3. Trimming stripped 3 bases from V and 7 bases from J, with 10 bases between. Germline CDR1 reads SEHNR; CDR2 reads FQNEAQ (reference sequence). The CDR3 is CASSFDPWNEQFF. CDR3 DNA: TGTGCCAGCAGCTTTGACCCGTGGAATGAGCAGTTCTTC.

Only a few counts were recorded for this clonotype. J is TRBJ2-1 and V is TRBV20-1; 10 bases line up with TRBD2. Unmatched junction bases numbered 4, after V lost 3 bases and J lost 5 bases. This CDR3 contains 14 residues. Germline loops: CDR1 DFQATT, CDR2 SNEGSKA (reference sequence). The CDR3 bases are TGCAGTGCTAGCCAAGCGGGAGGGAACAATGAGCAGTTCTTC. Translation gives CSASQAGGNNEQFF.